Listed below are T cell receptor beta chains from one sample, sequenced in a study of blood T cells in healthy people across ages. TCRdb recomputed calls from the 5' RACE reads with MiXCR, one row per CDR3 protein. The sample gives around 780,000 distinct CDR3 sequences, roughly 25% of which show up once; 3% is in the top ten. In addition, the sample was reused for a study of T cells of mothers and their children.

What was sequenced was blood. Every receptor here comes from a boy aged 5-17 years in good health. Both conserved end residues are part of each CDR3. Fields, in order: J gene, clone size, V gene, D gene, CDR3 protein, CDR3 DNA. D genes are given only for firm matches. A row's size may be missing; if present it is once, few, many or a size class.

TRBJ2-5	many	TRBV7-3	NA	CASSLSTGQTQYF	TGTGCCAGCAGCTTATCGACCGGGCAGACCCAGTACTTC
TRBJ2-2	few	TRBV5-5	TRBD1	CASSSDRSTGELFF	TGTGCCAGCAGCTCGGACAGGAGCACCGGGGAGCTGTTTTTT
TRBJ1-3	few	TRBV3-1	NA	CASSQESLRNTIYF	TGTGCCAGCAGCCAAGAAAGCCTGAGGAACACCATATATTTT
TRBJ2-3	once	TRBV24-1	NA	CATRGTGTPSTDTQYF	TGTGCCACCAGGGGCACCGGGACCCCAAGCACAGATACGCAGTATTTT
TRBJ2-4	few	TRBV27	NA	CASRTDAMGIQYF	TGTGCCAGCAGAACGGACGCGATGGGCATTCAGTACTTC
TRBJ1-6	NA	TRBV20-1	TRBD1	CSARVGGQVLGSPLHF	TGCAGTGCTAGAGTGGGGGGACAGGTCTTAGGTTCACCCCTCCACTTT
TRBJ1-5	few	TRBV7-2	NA	CASRPTGGRNQPQHF	TGTGCCAGCAGGCCGACGGGCGGGCGTAATCAGCCCCAGCATTTT
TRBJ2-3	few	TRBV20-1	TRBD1	CSASYRGITDTQYF	TGCAGTGCTAGCTACAGGGGGATCACAGATACGCAGTATTTT
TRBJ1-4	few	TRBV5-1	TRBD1	CASSTRQGRTNEKLFF	TGCGCCAGCAGCACCCGACAGGGAAGAACTAATGAAAAACTGTTTTTT
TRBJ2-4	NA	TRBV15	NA	CATSRDRGAKNIQYF	TGTGCCACCAGCAGAGACAGGGGAGCCAAAAACATTCAGTACTTC